The clone carrying this TCR beta chain showed up many times. Its antigen is unidentified. This sample was included in a study of T cell repertoires in cytomegalovirus infection. General study points: What dominated the ex vivo response were HLA-C-restricted CMV-specific TCR beta clonotypes.

From the reads, TCRdb called clonotypes with MiXCR, one entry per CDR3 protein. The sample records approximately 76,000 distinct CDR3 sequences, 20% to 30% being singletons. CDR3 size: 15 residues. The J segment lost 8 bases and the V segment lost 4 bases, leaving 8 bases of the junction unmatched. Germline loops: CDR1 SGHTA, CDR2 FQGNSA. The sample was CD8+ T cells from cultured PBMCs, taken from culture after CMV antigen stimulation. This TCR was sampled from a human donor in good health (CMV status not recorded). Some clones in this sample may be carry-over from other donors' samples. The rearrangement links TRBV7-2 to TRBJ2-1; 10 bases are shared with TRBD1. The CDR3 DNA reads TGTGCCAGCAGCTCCGGGACAGGGGTCCTCGATGAGCAGTTCTTC. Encoded protein: CASSSGTGVLDEQFF.